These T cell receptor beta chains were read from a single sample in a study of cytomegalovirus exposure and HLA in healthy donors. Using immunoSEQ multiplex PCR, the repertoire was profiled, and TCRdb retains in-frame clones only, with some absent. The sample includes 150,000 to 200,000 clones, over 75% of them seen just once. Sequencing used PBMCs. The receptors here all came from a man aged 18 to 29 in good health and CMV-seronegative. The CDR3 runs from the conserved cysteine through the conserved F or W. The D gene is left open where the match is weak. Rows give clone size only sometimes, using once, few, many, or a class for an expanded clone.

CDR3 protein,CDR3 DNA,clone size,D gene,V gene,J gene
CASRRLAGAYEQYF,TGTGCCAGTAGGAGACTAGCGGGGGCCTACGAGCAGTACTTC,NA,TRBD2,TRBV19,TRBJ2-7
CASSHGLAGFNTQYF,TGTGCCAGCAGCCACGGACTAGCGGGGTTTAATACGCAGTATTTT,NA,TRBD2,TRBV11-3,TRBJ2-3
CASSPTGGNSPLHF,TGTGCCAGCAGCCCGACAGGGGGCAATTCACCCCTCCACTTT,NA,TRBD1,TRBV7-9,TRBJ1-6
CASSSLPGTGGGGTYEQYF,TGTGCCAGCAGCTCATTACCCGGGACAGGGGGTGGGGGGACTTACGAGCAGTACTTC,NA,TRBD1,TRBV7-2,TRBJ2-7
CASSLSWSYEQYF,TGTGCCAGCAGCTTAAGTTGGAGCTACGAGCAGTACTTC,NA,NA,TRBV7-2,TRBJ2-7
CASLTSGGWNEQFF,TGTGCCAGCTTGACTAGCGGGGGGTGGAATGAGCAGTTCTTC,NA,TRBD2,TRBV6-6,TRBJ2-1
CASSIDRDGYTF,TGTGCCAGTAGTATTGACAGGGACGGCTACACCTTC,NA,TRBD1,TRBV19,TRBJ1-2
CATGVSGENNEQFF,TGTGCCACAGGGGTTAGCGGGGAGAACAATGAGCAGTTCTTC,NA,TRBD2,TRBV6-1,TRBJ2-1
CASSLAVLYNEQFF,TGCGCCAGCAGCCTCGCGGTCCTCTACAATGAGCAGTTCTTC,NA,NA,TRBV5-1,TRBJ2-1
CASSLSPSNTEAFF,TGTGCCAGCAGCTTATCCCCTTCGAACACTGAAGCTTTCTTT,NA,NA,TRBV7-3,TRBJ1-1
CASSGTGGSYEQYF,TGTGCCAGCAGCGGGACAGGGGGGTCCTACGAGCAGTACTTC,many,TRBD1,TRBV5-5,TRBJ2-7
CASSPLLAGGTDTQYF,TGCGCCAGCAGTCCTCTACTAGCGGGAGGCACAGATACGCAGTATTTT,NA,TRBD2,TRBV10-2,TRBJ2-3
CASSEVRRYEQYF,TGTGCCAGCAGTGAAGTCAGGAGGTACGAGCAGTACTTC,few,NA,TRBV2,TRBJ2-7
CASSQTSGRYYNEQFF,TGCGCCAGCAGCCAAACTAGCGGGAGGTACTACAATGAGCAGTTCTTC,NA,TRBD2,TRBV4-3,TRBJ2-1
CASSVQGGNQPQHF,TGTGCCAGCAGCGTTCAGGGGGGCAATCAGCCCCAGCATTTT,few,TRBD1,TRBV5-4,TRBJ1-5
CASSLDLAGGTDTQYF,TGTGCCAGCAGCTTAGATCTAGCGGGAGGCACAGATACGCAGTATTTT,NA,TRBD2,TRBV11-2,TRBJ2-3
CATDQGVETQYF,TGTGCCACCGACCAGGGGGTAGAGACCCAGTACTTC,NA,TRBD1,TRBV7-9,TRBJ2-5
CASSSGQGGNEQFF,TGTGCCAGCAGCTCGGGACAGGGGGGAAATGAGCAGTTCTTC,few,TRBD1,TRBV7-3,TRBJ2-1
CASSPQGGNTGELFF,TGTGCCAGCAGTCCTCAGGGTGGGAACACCGGGGAGCTGTTTTTT,NA,NA,TRBV9,TRBJ2-2
CASSIVSGSPNSPLHF,TGTGCCAGTAGTATAGTGTCGGGTTCACCCAATTCACCCCTCCACTTT,NA,NA,TRBV19,TRBJ1-6
CASSMTPPPYEQYF,TGTGCCAGCAGCATGACACCCCCACCCTACGAGCAGTACTTC,NA,NA,TRBV7-2,TRBJ2-7
CASSSTSGISSYEQYF,TGTGCCAGCAGCTCCACTAGCGGGATAAGCTCCTACGAGCAGTACTTC,NA,TRBD2,TRBV5-4,TRBJ2-7
CASSPRGQGFSGANVLTF,TGTGCCAGCAGCCCCCGTGGACAGGGATTTTCTGGGGCCAACGTCCTGACTTTC,NA,TRBD1,TRBV7-2,TRBJ2-6
CSVGSGGIGEQFF,TGCAGCGTTGGGTCAGGGGGAATCGGTGAGCAGTTCTTC,NA,TRBD1,TRBV29-1,TRBJ2-1
CASSLGDSIIAKNIQYF,TGTGCCAGCAGCTTAGGTGACTCCATAATAGCCAAAAACATTCAGTACTTC,NA,NA,TRBV5-4,TRBJ2-4
CASSHPAGRGQYF,TGTGCCAGCAGCCACCCAGCGGGGAGGGGGCAGTACTTC,few,TRBD2,TRBV5-6,TRBJ2-7
CATKNVNQGQGGSYEQYF,TGTGCCACAAAAAACGTAAACCAAGGACAGGGAGGCTCCTACGAGCAGTACTTC,NA,TRBD1,TRBV10-3,TRBJ2-7
CASSMLGQGGDEQFF,TGTGCCAGCAGTATGTTAGGGCAGGGCGGCGATGAGCAGTTCTTC,NA,NA,TRBV6-5,TRBJ2-1
CASSTGPRQPQHF,TGTGCCAGCAGCACAGGGCCGAGGCAGCCCCAGCATTTT,NA,NA,TRBV6-5,TRBJ1-5
CATKLGQGSLFF,TGTGCCACCAAACTTGGGCAGGGCAGCTTGTTTTTT,NA,NA,TRBV6-5,TRBJ1-4
CASSPFLTYEQYF,TGTGCCAGCAGCCCGTTCCTTACCTACGAGCAGTACTTC,few,NA,TRBV7-9,TRBJ2-7
CASSYSPLRSYEQYF,TGTGCCAGCAGTTACTCCCCCCTAAGATCCTACGAGCAGTACTTC,NA,NA,TRBV6-5,TRBJ2-7
CASSSTRVAGNTIYF,TGTGCCAGCAGTTCGACCAGGGTCGCTGGAAACACCATATATTTT,NA,NA,TRBV27,TRBJ1-3
CAWSHMDRGVNQPQHF,TGTGCCTGGAGTCACATGGACAGGGGGGTGAATCAGCCCCAGCATTTT,NA,TRBD1,TRBV30,TRBJ1-5
CASSFVRYQEATF,TGCGCCAGCAGCTTTGTCAGGTACCAGGAGGCTACCTTC,NA,NA,TRBV5-1,TRBJ1-2
CASSIDSGRGSSYNEQFF,TGTGCCAGTAGTATAGACTCCGGAAGGGGGAGCTCCTACAATGAGCAGTTCTTC,once,NA,TRBV19,TRBJ2-1
CASSEPGSADTQYF,TGTGCCAGTAGTGAGCCGGGGTCAGCGGATACGCAGTATTTT,NA,NA,TRBV28,TRBJ2-3
CASSLNRGPQPQHF,TGTGCCAGCAGCCTTAACAGGGGGCCTCAGCCCCAGCATTTT,NA,TRBD1,TRBV6-5,TRBJ1-5
CASSIRGGPGGSEQYF,TGTGCCAGTAGTATAAGGGGGGGCCCCGGGGGGTCCGAGCAGTACTTC,NA,NA,TRBV19,TRBJ2-7
CASRRTSGSYEQYF,TGTGCCAGCAGGCGGACTAGCGGGAGCTACGAGCAGTACTTC,NA,TRBD2,TRBV6-5,TRBJ2-7
CASSRLAGVEDEQFF,TGTGCCAGCAGCCGGCTAGCGGGGGTAGAGGATGAGCAGTTCTTC,few,TRBD2,TRBV6-5,TRBJ2-1
CATMGTTYEQYF,TGTGCCACCATGGGGACAACCTACGAGCAGTACTTC,NA,NA,TRBV19,TRBJ2-7
CASSLAGGQENTEAFF,TGCGCCAGCAGCTTGGCAGGGGGGCAGGAGAACACTGAAGCTTTCTTT,NA,TRBD1,TRBV5-1,TRBJ1-1
CASLRASGPYEQYF,TGTGCCAGCCTACGGGCTAGCGGTCCCTACGAGCAGTACTTC,NA,TRBD2,TRBV10-3,TRBJ2-7
CATRQGVGNQPQHF,TGTGCCACCAGACAGGGCGTAGGCAATCAGCCCCAGCATTTT,NA,TRBD1,TRBV2,TRBJ1-5
CASSGLIGTGLVKWDIQYF,TGTGCCAGCAGCGGACTGATAGGGACAGGGCTCGTCAAGTGGGACATTCAGTACTTC,NA,TRBD1,TRBV2,TRBJ2-4
CASSWTGGGDYGYTF,TGCGCCAGCAGCTGGACAGGAGGAGGTGACTATGGCTACACCTTC,NA,TRBD1,TRBV5-1,TRBJ1-2
CASSPERGVSYNEQFF,TGTGCCAGCAGCCCCGAGCGGGGCGTCTCCTACAATGAGCAGTTCTTC,NA,TRBD2,TRBV7-6,TRBJ2-1